This T cell receptor beta chain was recorded in a study of T cells after yellow fever vaccination. Study information: Fractions containing few cells were prepared with SMART-Seq v4 Ultra Low Input.

The CDR3 covers 15 residues. Trimming took off 5 bases at V and 3 bases at J, with 16 bases between the two ends. The germline CDR1 and CDR2 sequences are KGHSH and LQKENI. This clonotype occurred many times. Its antigen is as yet unknown. The authors made TCR cDNA by 5'RACE template switching, adding a universal primer site and UMIs. TCRdb analysed the 5' RACE reads with MiXCR anew, one entry per CDR3 protein. The profile covers approximately 240,000 distinct CDR3 sequences, with over 3% appearing a single time and around 20% taken by the ten largest. Points from the study as a whole: CD4 and CD8 compartments shared a small share of clonotypes, likely from convergent recombination. Primary-vaccination clones mostly resurfaced post-booster (nearly 97% CD4, approximately 90% CD8).

The TCR sequence derives from a man younger than 35 who received the YFV17D yellow fever vaccine. This chain uses TRBV18 with TRBJ1-1; D possibly corresponds to TRBD1 (6 bases). Sample: PBMCs, taken 15 days after the yellow fever booster vaccination. The CDR3 bases are TGTGCCAGCTCATACGCTGAAGGGGGGTACACTGAAGCTTTCTTT. Translating it yields CASSYAEGGYTEAFF.